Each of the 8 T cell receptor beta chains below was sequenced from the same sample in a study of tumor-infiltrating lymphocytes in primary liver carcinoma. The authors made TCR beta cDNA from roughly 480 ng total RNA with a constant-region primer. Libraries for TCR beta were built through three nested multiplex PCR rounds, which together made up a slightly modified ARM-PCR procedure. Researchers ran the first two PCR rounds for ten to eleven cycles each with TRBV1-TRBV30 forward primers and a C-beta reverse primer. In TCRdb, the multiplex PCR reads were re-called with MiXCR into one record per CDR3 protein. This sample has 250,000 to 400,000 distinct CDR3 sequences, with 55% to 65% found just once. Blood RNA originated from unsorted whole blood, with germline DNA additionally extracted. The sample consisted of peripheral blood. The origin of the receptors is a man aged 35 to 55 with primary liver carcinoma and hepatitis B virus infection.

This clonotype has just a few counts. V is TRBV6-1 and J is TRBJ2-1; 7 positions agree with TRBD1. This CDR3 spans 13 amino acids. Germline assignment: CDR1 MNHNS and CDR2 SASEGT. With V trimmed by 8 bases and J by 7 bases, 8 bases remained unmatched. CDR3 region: CASGGQAMNEQFF. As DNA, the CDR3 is TGTGCCAGCGGTGGACAGGCTATGAATGAGCAGTTCTTC.

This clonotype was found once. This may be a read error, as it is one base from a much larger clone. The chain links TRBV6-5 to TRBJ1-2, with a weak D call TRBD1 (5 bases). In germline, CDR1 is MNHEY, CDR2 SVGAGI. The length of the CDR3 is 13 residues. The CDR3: CVSSYSGRDGYTF. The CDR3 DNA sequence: TGTGTCAGCAGTTACTCCGGCAGGGATGGCTACACCTTC.

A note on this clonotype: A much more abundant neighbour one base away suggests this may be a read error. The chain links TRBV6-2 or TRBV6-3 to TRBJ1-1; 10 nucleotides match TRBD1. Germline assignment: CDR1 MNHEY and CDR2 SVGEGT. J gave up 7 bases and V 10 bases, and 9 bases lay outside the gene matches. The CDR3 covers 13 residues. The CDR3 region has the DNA TGTGCCAACGTCCGGGACAGGGGCGTTGAAGCTTTCTTT. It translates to CANVRDRGVEAFF.

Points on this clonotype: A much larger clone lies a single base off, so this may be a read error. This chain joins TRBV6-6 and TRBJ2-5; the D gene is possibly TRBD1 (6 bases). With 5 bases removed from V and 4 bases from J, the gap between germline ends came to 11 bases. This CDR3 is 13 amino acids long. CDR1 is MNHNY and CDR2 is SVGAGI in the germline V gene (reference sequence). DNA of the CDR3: TGTGCCAGCAGTACAGGGTTGCGAGAGACCCAGTACTTC. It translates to CASSTGLRETQYF.

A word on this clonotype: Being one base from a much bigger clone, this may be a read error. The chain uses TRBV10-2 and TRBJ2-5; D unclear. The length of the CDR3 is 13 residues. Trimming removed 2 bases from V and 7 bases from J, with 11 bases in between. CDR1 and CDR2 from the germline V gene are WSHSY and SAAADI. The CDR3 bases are TGCGCCAGCAGTGAGAGTGCAAGGTCGACCCAGTACTTC. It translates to CASSESARSTQYF.

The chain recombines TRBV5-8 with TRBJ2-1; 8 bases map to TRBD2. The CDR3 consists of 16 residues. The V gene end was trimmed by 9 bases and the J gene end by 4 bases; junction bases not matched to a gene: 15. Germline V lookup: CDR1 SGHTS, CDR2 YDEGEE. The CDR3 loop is CAIGPRGSGTYNEQFF. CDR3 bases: TGTGCCATCGGCCCCCGGGGTAGCGGGACTTACAATGAGCAGTTCTTC.

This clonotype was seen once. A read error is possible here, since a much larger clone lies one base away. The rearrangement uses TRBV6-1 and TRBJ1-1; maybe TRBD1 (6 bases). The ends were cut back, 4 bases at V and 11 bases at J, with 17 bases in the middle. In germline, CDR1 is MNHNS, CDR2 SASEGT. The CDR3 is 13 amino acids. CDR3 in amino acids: CASSVEAATGAFF. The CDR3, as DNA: TGTGCCAGCAGTGTCGAGGCGGCTACAGGGGCTTTCTTT.

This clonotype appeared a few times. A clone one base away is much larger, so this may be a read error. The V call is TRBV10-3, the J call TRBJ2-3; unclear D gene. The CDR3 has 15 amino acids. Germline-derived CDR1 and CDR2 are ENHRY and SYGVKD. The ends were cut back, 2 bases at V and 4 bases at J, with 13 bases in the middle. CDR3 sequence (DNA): TGTGCCATCAGTGAGCCCCCTCCTCGCGCAGATACGCAGTATTTT. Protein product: CAISEPPPRADTQYF.